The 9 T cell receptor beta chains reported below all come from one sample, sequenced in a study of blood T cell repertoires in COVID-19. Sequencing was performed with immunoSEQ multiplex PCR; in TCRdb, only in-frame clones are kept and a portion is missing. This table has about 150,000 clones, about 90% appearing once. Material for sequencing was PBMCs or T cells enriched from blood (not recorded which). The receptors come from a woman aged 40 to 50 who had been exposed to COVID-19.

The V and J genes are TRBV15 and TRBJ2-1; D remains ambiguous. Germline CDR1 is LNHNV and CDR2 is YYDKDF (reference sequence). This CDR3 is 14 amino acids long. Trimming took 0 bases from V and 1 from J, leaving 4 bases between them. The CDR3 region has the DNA TGTGCCACCAGCAGAGACTATTCCTACAATGAGCAGTTCTTC. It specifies CATSRDYSYNEQFF. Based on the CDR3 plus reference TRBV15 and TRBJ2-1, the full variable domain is DAMVIQNPRYQVTQFGKPVTLSCSQTLNHNVMYWYQQKSSQAPKLLFHYYDKDFNNEADTPDNFQSRRPNTSFCFLDIRSPGLGDTAMYLCATSRDYSYNEQFFGPGTRLTVL.

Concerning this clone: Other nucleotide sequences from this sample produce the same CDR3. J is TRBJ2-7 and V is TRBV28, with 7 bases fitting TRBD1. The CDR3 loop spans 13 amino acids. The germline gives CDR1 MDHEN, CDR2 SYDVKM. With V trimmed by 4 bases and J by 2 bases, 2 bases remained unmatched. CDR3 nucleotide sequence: TGTGCCAGCAGTTCGGGACAGACCTACGAGCAGTACTTC. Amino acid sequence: CASSSGQTYEQYF. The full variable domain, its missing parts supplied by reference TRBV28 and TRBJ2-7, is DVKVTQSSRYLVKRTGEKVFLECVQDMDHENMFWYRQDPGLGLRLIYFSYDVKMKEKGDIPEGYSVSREKKERFSLILESASTNQTSMYLCASSSGQTYEQYFGPGTRLTVT.

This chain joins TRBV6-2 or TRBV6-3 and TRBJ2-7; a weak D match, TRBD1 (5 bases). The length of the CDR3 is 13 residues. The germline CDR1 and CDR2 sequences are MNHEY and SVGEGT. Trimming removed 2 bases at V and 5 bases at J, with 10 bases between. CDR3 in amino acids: CASSYVRGHEQYF. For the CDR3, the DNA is TGTGCCAGCAGTTACGTTAGGGGCCACGAGCAGTACTTC.

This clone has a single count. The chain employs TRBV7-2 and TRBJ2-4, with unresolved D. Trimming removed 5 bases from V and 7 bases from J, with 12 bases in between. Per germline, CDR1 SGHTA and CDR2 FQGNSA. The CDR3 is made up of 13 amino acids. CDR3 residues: CASSPSSGNIQYF. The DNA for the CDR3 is TGTGCCAGCAGCCCGTCTTCCGGTAACATTCAGTACTTC.

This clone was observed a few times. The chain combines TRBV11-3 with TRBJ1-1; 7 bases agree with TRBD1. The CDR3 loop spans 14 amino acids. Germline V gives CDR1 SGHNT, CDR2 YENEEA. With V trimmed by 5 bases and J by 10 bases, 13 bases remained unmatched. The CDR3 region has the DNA TGTGCCAGCAGCCGCCTCCGGGACAGTCGACGAGCTTTCTTT. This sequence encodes CASSRLRDSRRAFF.

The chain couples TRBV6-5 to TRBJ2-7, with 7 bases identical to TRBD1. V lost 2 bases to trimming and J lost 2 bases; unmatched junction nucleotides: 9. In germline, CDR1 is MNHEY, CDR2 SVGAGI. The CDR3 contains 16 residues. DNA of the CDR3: TGTGCCAGCAGTTACACTACCGGGACAGAGCCCTACGAGCAGTACTTC. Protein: CASSYTTGTEPYEQYF.

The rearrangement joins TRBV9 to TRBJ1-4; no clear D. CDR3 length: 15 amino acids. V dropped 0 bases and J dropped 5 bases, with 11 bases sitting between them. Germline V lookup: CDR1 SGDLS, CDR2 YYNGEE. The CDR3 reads CASSVEVGNNEKLFF. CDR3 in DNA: TGTGCCAGCAGCGTAGAAGTCGGTAACAATGAAAAACTGTTTTTT.

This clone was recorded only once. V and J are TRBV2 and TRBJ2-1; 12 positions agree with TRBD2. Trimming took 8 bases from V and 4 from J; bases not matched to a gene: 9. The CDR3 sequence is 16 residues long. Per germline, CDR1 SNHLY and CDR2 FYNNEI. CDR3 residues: CASLGSGTSGYNEQFF. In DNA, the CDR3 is TGTGCCAGCCTAGGCTCCGGGACTAGCGGGTACAATGAGCAGTTCTTC. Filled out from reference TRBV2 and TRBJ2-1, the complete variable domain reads EPEVTQTPSHQVTQMGQEVILRCVPISNHLYFYWYRQILGQKVEFLVSFYNNEISEKSEIFDDQFSVERPDGSNFTLKIRSTKLEDSAMYFCASLGSGTSGYNEQFFGPGTRLTVL.

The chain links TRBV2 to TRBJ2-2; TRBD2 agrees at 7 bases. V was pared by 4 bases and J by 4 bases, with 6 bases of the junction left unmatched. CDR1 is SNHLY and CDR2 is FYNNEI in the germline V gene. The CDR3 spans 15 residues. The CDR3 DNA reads TGTGCCAGCAGTGGGGGCGGGAGAGTCACCGGGGAGCTGTTTTTT. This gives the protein CASSGGGRVTGELFF.